Sequencing of this T cell receptor beta chain was carried out in a study of blood T cell repertoires in COVID-19. Overall study context: In each case, the material was cDNA or gDNA derived from T cells, B-cell-depleted T cells, or PBMCs.

Seattle patients were enrolled while actively infected and followed longitudinally. The CDR3 contains 13 residues. The V and J ends lost 6 bases and 0 bases respectively, with 9 bases between them. This table comes from immunoSEQ multiplex PCR, and its TCRdb copy is limited to in-frame clones, with some not included. Of roughly 260,000 clones detected, around 92% appear once; the ten largest clones hold approximately 2.6%. The TCR originated in a person between 18 and 30 years old with COVID-19, enrolled during active disease. The chain uses TRBV12-3 or TRBV12-4 and TRBJ2-7, with D tentatively TRBD1 (5 bases). The sequenced sample consisted of peripheral blood. CDR3 sequence reads: CASSWGLSYEQYF. CDR3 sequence (DNA): TGTGCCAGCAGCTGGGGCCTCTCCTACGAGCAGTACTTC.